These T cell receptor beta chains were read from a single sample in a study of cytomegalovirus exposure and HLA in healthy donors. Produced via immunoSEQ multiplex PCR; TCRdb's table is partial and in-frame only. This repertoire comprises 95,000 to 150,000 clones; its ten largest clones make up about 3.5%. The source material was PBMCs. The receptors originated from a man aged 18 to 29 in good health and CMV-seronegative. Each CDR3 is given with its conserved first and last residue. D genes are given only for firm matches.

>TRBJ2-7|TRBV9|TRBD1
TGTGCCAGCAGCGTAGGGCCCACAGGGGAAAACCGCTACGAGCAGTACTTC
CASSVGPTGENRYEQYF
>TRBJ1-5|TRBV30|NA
TGTGCCTGGAGTGTAACGGGTAGGAGTCAGCCCCAGCATTTT
CAWSVTGRSQPQHF
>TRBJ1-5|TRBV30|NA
TGTGCCTGGAGTTGGGGGGATCAGCCCCAGCATTTT
CAWSWGDQPQHF
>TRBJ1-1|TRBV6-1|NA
TGTGCCAGCAGTGGGACAGCTTATGAAGCTTTCTTT
CASSGTAYEAFF
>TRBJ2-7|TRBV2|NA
TGTGCCAGCAGTGTCCACCCACCGGGACTGCAGGCCTACTACGAGCAGTACTTC
CASSVHPPGLQAYYEQYF
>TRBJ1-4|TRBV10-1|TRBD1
TGCGCCAGCAGCCTCGGGACAGGGGATGCGGAAAAACTGTTTTTT
CASSLGTGDAEKLFF
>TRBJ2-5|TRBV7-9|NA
TGTGCCAGCAGCTTCTTCCAGGGGCAAGAGACCCAGTACTTC
CASSFFQGQETQYF
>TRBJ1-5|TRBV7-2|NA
TGTGCCAGCAGCTTCGGACAGAATCAGCCCCAGCATTTT
CASSFGQNQPQHF
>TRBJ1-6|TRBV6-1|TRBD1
TGTGCCAGCAGTGATCTTTTGGGGACAGGGAATTCACCCCTCCACTTT
CASSDLLGTGNSPLHF
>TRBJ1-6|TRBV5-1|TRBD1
TGCGCCAGCAGCTTGGAGGGACAGTTGAATTCACCCCTCCACTTT
CASSLEGQLNSPLHF
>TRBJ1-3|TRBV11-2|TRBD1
TGTGCCAGCAGCTTGACAGGGAATGGAAACACCATATATTTT
CASSLTGNGNTIYF
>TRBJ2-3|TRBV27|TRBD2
TGTGCCAGCAGTTCTAGCGGGGGGGCGAGGGATACGCAGTATTTT
CASSSSGGARDTQYF
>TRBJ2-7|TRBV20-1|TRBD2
TGCAGTAGGACTAGCGGTTACGAGCAGTACTTC
CSRTSGYEQYF
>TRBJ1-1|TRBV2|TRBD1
TGTGCCAGCAGAGACGGGAAGGGGGCGGCGGCGGCTGAAGCTTTCTTT
CASRDGKGAAAAEAFF
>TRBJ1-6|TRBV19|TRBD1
TGTGCCAGTAGTAGGGTTCAGGGGGCTAGATCACCCCTCCACTTT
CASSRVQGARSPLHF
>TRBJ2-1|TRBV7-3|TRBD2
TGTGCCAGCAGCTTGTCGGCGGGGGAGTACAATGAGCAGTTCTTC
CASSLSAGEYNEQFF
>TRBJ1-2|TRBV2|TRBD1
TGTGCCAGCAGTGATGGACAGGGAAGACTTAACTATGGCTACACCTTC
CASSDGQGRLNYGYTF
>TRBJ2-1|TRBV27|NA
TGTGCCAGCAGCTCGGGAGATGTCCTCCACAATGAGCAGTTCTTC
CASSSGDVLHNEQFF
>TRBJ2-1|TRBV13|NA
TGTGCCAGCAGCTTAAGCAGGCAGAGCTCCTACAATGAGCAGTTCTTC
CASSLSRQSSYNEQFF
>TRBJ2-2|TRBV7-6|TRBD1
TGTGCCAGCAGCCAAGCGGACAGGGGGCGAGGTCTAGACACCGGGGAGCTGTTTTTT
CASSQADRGRGLDTGELFF
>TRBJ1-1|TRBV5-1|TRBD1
TGCGCCAGCACCCTTACCGGGACAGGGAACACTGAAGCTTTCTTT
CASTLTGTGNTEAFF
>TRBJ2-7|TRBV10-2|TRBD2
TGCGCCAGCAGGGGGACTACCTCGAGCTCCTACGAGCAGTACTTC
CASRGTTSSSYEQYF
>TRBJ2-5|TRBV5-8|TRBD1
TGTGCCAGCAGCCAACTCGGGACAGTACAAGAGACCCAGTACTTC
CASSQLGTVQETQYF
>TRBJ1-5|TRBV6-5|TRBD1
TGTGCCAGCAGGTTAGACAGGGGACGCAATCAGCCCCAGCATTTT
CASRLDRGRNQPQHF
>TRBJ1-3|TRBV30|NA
TGTGCCTGGAGTGTAGCGTATACAAACACCATATATTTT
CAWSVAYTNTIYF
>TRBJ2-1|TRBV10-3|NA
TGTGCCATCAGTGAGTCCGGTGAGCAGTTCTTC
CAISESGEQFF
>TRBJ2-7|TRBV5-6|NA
TGTGCCAGCAGCTCCCCCGTGAGCGGGCACGTTTCCTACGAGCAGTACTTC
CASSSPVSGHVSYEQYF
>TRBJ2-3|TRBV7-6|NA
TGTGCCAGCAGCTCCTCCTACACAGATACGCAGTATTTT
CASSSSYTDTQYF
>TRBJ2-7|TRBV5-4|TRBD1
TGTGCCAGCAGCCCTACCGGGACAGCGACCGAGCAGTACTTC
CASSPTGTATEQYF
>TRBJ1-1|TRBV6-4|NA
TGTGCCAGTCTTGGCCGGGACCGCGGGGGGGCTTTCTTT
CASLGRDRGGAFF
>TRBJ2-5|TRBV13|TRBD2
TGTGCCAGCAGCGTCTTAGCGGGAGGTGGAGAGACCCAGTACTTC
CASSVLAGGGETQYF
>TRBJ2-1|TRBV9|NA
TGTGCCAGCAGCGTAGAAAGAGGAGTACACAATGAGCAGTTCTTC
CASSVERGVHNEQFF
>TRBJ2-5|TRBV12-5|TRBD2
TGTGCTAGTGGTTTCCATAGCGGGGAGGAGACCCAGTACTTC
CASGFHSGEETQYF
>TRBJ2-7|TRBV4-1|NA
TGCGCCAGCAGCGCGCGGGGATCCTACGAGCAGTACTTC
CASSARGSYEQYF
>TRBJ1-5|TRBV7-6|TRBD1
TGTGCCAGCAGCACGGGACAGGGGAATCAGCCCCAGCATTTT
CASSTGQGNQPQHF
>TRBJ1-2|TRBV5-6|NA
TGTGCCAGCAGCTCTCGGGAGCCTTATGGCTACACCTTC
CASSSREPYGYTF
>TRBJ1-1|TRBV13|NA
TGTGCCAGCAGCTTAGTTAAGAGGAACACTGAAGCTTTCTTT
CASSLVKRNTEAFF
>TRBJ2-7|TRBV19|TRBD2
TGTGCCAGTAGTATCTGGGGGGGGGACTACGAGCAGTACTTC
CASSIWGGDYEQYF
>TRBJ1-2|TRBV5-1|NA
TGCGCCAGCAGCTTGGAGTCGCAGGGTGACTATGGCTACACCTTC
CASSLESQGDYGYTF
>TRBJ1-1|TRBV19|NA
TGTGCTTGCCTAGGGGCGATGAACACTGAAGCTTTCTTT
CACLGAMNTEAFF
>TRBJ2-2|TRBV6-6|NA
TGTGCCAGCAGTTACTCGAATGGAGGGGAAACCGGGGAGCTGTTTTTT
CASSYSNGGETGELFF
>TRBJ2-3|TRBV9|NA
TGTGCCAGCAGTGATAGTGAAGATACGCAGTATTTT
CASSDSEDTQYF
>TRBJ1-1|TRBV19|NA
TGTGCCAGAACTAGAGAGGATACTGAAGCTTTCTTT
CARTREDTEAFF
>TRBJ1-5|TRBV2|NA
TGTGCCAGCAGCGTAGGACAGAATAGCAATCAGCCCCAGCATTTT
CASSVGQNSNQPQHF
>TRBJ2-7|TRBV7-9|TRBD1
TGTGCCAGCAGCCCAGGACAGGTATTCTCCTACGAGCAGTACTTC
CASSPGQVFSYEQYF
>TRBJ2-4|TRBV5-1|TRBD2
TGCGCCAGCAGCTTGTATACTAGCGGGGGAGGAAACATTCAGTACTTC
CASSLYTSGGGNIQYF
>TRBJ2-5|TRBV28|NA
TGTGCCAGCAGTTTAATCGGGGGACGTCACCCTAAAGAGACCCAGTACTTC
CASSLIGGRHPKETQYF
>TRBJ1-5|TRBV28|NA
TGTGCCAGCATCCCTCCGCCGGGAGCACGTTTCAATCAGCCCCAGCATTTT
CASIPPPGARFNQPQHF
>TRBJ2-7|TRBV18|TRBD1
TGTGCCAGCTCACCTCCCGGGACAGGGTCATACGAGCAGTACTTC
CASSPPGTGSYEQYF
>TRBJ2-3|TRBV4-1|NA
TGCGCCAGCAGCCAAGTACAAGATACGCAGTATTTT
CASSQVQDTQYF
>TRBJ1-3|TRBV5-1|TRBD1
TGCGCCAGCAGCTTGGGGGCGACAGGGTGGTCTGGAAACACCATATATTTT
CASSLGATGWSGNTIYF
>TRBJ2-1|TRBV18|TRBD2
TGTGCCAGCTCACCGGATGGACTAGGGCTAGGCAATGAGCAGTTCTTC
CASSPDGLGLGNEQFF